This T cell receptor (beta chain) was sequenced for a study of T cells in Graves' hyperthyroidism and ophthalmopathy. Amplification yielded TCR beta CDR3 regions, with RNA transcripts as the source. First-round RT-PCR of the TCR CDR3 relied on the HTBI primer set. In TCRdb, the multiplex PCR reads were re-called with MiXCR into one record per CDR3 protein. The data contain a few hundred thousand distinct CDR3 sequences, more than 15% of them singletons. Germline CDR1 reads SGDLS; CDR2 reads YYNGEE. CDR3 size: 13 residues. The V and J ends lost 8 bases and 5 bases, in that order; junction bases with no gene match: 9.

Specimen: blood. The rearrangement links TRBV9 to TRBJ2-5; 7 bases fit TRBD1. This sequence originates from a woman between 40 and 55 years old with Graves' ophthalmopathy. The CDR3 sequence is CARKTGMVETQYF. The CDR3 nucleotides read TGTGCCAGAAAGACAGGGATGGTGGAGACCCAGTACTTC.